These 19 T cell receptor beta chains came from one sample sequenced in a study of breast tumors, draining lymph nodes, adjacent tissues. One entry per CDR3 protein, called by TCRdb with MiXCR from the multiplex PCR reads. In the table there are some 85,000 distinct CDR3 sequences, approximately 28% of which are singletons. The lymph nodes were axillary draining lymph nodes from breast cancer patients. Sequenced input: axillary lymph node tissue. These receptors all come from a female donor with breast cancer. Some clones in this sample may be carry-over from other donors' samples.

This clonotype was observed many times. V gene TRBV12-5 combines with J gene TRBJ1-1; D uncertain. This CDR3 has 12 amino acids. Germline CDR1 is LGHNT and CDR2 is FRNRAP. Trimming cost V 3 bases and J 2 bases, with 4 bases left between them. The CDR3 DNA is TGTGCTAGTGGTTTCGGCAACACTGAAGCTTTCTTT. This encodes CASGFGNTEAFF.

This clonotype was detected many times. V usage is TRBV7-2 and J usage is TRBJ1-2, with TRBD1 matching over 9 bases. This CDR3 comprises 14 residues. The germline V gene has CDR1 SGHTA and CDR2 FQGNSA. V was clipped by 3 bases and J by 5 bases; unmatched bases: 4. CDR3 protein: CASSFRGQGYGYTF. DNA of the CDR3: TGTGCCAGCAGCTTCAGGGGACAGGGTTATGGCTACACCTTC.

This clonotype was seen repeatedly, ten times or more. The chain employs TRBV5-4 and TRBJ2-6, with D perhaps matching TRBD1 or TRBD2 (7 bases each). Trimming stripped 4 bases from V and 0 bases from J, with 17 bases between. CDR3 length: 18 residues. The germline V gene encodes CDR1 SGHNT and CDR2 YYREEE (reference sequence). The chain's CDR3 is CASSPPGGGVSGANVLTF. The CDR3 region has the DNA TGTGCCAGCAGCCCTCCAGGGGGGGGGGTCTCTGGGGCCAACGTCCTGACTTTC.

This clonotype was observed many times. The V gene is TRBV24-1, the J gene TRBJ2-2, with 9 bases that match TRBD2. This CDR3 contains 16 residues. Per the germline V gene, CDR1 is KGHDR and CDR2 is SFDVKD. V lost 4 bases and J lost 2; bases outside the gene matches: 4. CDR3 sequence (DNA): TGTGCCACCAGTGACCTGACTAGCGGCAACACCGGGGAGCTGTTTTTT. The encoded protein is CATSDLTSGNTGELFF.

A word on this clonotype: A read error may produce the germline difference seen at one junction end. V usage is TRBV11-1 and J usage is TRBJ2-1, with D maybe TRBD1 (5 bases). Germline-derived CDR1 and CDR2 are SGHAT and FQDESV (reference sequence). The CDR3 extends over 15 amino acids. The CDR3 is CANSLTLVTGDEQFF. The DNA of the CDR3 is TGTGCCAACAGCTTAACCCTAGTTACAGGCGATGAGCAGTTCTTC.

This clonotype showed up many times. The CDR3 DNA reads TGTGCCAGCAGTTTAGTCCCGTTAGGGTTAGGGTACAATGAGCAGTTCTTC. It encodes CASSLVPLGLGYNEQFF. This chain joins TRBV12-3 or TRBV12-4 and TRBJ2-1; D remains unclear. V lost 1 base, J lost 4 bases, and 17 bases lay in between. The CDR3 has 17 amino acids.

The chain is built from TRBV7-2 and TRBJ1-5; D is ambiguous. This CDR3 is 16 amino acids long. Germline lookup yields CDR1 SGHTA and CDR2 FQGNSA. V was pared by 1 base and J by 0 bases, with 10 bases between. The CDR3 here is CASSLGADGSNQPQHF. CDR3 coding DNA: TGTGCCAGCAGCTTAGGGGCTGACGGTAGCAATCAGCCCCAGCATTTT.

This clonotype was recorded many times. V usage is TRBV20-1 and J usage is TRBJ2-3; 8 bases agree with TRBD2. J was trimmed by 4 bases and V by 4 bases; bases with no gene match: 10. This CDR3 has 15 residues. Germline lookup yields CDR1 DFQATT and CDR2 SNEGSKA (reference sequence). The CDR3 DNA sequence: TGCAGTGCTATTGTGCCTAGCGGGCCCCCAGATACGCAGTATTTT. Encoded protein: CSAIVPSGPPDTQYF.

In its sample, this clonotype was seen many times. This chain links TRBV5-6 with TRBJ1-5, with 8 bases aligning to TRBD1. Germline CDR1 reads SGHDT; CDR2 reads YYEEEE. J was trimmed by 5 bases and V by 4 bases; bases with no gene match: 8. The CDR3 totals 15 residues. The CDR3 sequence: CASSQTGALYQPQHF. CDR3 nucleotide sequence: TGTGCCAGCAGCCAGACAGGGGCTTTGTATCAGCCCCAGCATTTT.

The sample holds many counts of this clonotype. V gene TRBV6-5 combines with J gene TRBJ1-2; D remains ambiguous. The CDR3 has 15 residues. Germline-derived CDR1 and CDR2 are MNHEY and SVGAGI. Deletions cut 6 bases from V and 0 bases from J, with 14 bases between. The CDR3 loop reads CASRPTEEANYGYTF. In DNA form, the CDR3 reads TGTGCCAGCAGGCCAACAGAAGAGGCTAACTATGGCTACACCTTC.

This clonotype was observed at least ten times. CDR3 in amino acids: CASSYSFGELFF. CDR3 nucleotide sequence: TGTGCCAGCAGTTACTCTTTCGGGGAGCTGTTTTTT. The V call is TRBV6-5, the J call TRBJ2-2; D is undetermined. V lost 0 bases to trimming and J lost 7 bases, with 3 bases between them. Germline V gene lookup returns CDR1 MNHEY and CDR2 SVGAGI. This CDR3 region has 12 residues.

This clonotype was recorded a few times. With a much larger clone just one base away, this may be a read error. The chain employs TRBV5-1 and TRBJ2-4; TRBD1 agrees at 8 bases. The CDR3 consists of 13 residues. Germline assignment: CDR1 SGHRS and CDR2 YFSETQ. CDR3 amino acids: CAGSPGQGGIQYF. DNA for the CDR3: TGCGCCGGCAGCCCAGGACAGGGCGGCATTCAGTACTTC.

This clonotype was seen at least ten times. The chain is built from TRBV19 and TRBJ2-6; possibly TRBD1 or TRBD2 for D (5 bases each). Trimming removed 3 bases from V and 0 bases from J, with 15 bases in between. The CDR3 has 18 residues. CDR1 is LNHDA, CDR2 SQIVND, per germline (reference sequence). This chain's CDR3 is CASSIGAGSLSGANVLTF. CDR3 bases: TGTGCCAGTAGTATCGGAGCAGGGAGCCTCTCTGGGGCCAACGTCCTGACTTTC.

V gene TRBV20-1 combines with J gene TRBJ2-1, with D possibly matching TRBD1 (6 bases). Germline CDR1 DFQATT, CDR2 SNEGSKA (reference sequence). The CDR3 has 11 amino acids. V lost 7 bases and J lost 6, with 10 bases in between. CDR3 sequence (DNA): TGCAGTGAATGGGGGCGCAATGAGCAGTTCTTC. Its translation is CSEWGRNEQFF.

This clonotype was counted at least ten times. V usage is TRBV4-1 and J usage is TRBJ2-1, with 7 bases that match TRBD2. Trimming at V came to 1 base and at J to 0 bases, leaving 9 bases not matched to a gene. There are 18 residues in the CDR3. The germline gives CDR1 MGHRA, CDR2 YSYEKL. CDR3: CASSQGVASGSSYNEQFF. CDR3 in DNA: TGCGCCAGCAGCCAAGGGGTGGCTAGCGGATCCTCCTACAATGAGCAGTTCTTC.

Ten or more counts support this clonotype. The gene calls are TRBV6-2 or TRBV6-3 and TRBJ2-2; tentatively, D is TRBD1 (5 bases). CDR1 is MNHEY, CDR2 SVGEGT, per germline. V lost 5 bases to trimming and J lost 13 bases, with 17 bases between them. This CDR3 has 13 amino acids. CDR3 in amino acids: CASSTPARGVLFF. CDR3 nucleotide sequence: TGTGCCAGCAGTACCCCGGCTAGGGGTGTGCTGTTTTTT.

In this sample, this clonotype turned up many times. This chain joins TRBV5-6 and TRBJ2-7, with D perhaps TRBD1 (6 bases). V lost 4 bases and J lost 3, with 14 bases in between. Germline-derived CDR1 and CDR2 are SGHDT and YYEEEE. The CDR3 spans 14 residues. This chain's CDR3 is CASSLGRGSYEQYF. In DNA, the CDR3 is TGTGCCAGCAGCCTAGGCAGGGGCAGCTACGAGCAGTACTTC.

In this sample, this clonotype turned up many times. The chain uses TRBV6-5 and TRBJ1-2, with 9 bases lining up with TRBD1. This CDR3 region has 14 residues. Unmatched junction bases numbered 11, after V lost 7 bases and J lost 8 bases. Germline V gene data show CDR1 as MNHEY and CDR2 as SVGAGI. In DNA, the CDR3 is TGTGCCAGCACCCCCGGACAGGGGAATAACGGCTACACCTTC. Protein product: CASTPGQGNNGYTF.

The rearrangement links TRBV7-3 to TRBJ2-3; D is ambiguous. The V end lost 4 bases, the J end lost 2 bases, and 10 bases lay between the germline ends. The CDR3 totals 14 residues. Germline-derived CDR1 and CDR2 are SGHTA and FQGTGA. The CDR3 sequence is CASSSNGFTDTQYF. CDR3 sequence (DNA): TGTGCCAGCAGCTCAAACGGATTCACAGATACGCAGTATTTT.